The 14 T cell receptor beta chains in this list originate from one sample, sequenced in a study of radiotherapy plus CTLA-4 blockade in lung cancer. Produced via immunoSEQ multiplex PCR; TCRdb's table is partial and in-frame only. The table has fewer than 90,000 clones, roughly four fifths seen once. The sample consisted of peripheral blood, taken from a patient treated with radiotherapy plus ipilimumab. The origin of the receptors is a human donor with non-small cell lung cancer who had stable disease on radiotherapy plus ipilimumab.

The DNA of the CDR3 is TGTGCCAGTAGTATCGATTGGGACTACGAGCAGTACTTC. It is translated as CASSIDWDYEQYF. This chain connects TRBV19 to TRBJ2-7; D is unclear. CDR3 length: 13 amino acids. From germline, CDR1 is LNHDA and CDR2 SQIVND (reference sequence). Trimming removed 3 bases from V and 3 bases from J, with 9 bases in between.

The chain combines TRBV9 with TRBJ1-1, with D unclear. The CDR3 runs to 14 residues. V lost 0 bases to trimming and J lost 0 bases, with 6 bases between them. CDR1 and CDR2 (germline): SGDLS, YYNGEE. CDR3 amino acids: CASSVAVVNTEAFF. Written as DNA, the CDR3 is TGTGCCAGCAGCGTAGCAGTGGTGAACACTGAAGCTTTCTTT. Full variable domain (outside the CDR3, taken from reference TRBV9 and TRBJ1-1): DSGVTQTPKHLITATGQRVTLRCSPRSGDLSVYWYQQSLDQGLQFLIQYYNGEERAKGNILERFSAQQFPDLHSELNLSSLELGDSALYFCASSVAVVNTEAFFGQGTRLTVV.

This clone was recorded once. At one end the junction does not follow the germline gene, possibly because of a read error. The rearrangement links TRBV29-1 to TRBJ2-2, with D hard to call. This CDR3 has 11 residues. The germline gives CDR1 SQVTM, CDR2 ANQGSEA. CDR3 region: CNVQEDGELFF. Here the CDR3 DNA reads TGCAACGTTCAAGAGGACGGGGAGCTGTTTTTT.

The genes are TRBV9 and TRBJ2-1, with unresolved D. There are 13 residues in the CDR3. V lost 3 bases, J lost 7 bases, and 11 bases lay in between. The germline CDR1 and CDR2 sequences are SGDLS and YYNGEE. This chain's CDR3 is CASSDRPSNEQFF. CDR3 nucleotides: TGTGCCAGCAGCGACCGACCCTCAAATGAGCAGTTCTTC.

The CDR3 loop reads CASSPPAGFSYEQYF. CDR3 DNA: TGTGCCAGCAGCCCCCCCGCGGGTTTCTCCTACGAGCAGTACTTC. The chain has TRBV9 and TRBJ2-7; D is perhaps TRBD2 (5 bases). Trimming removed 4 bases at V and 0 bases at J, with 14 bases between. From germline, CDR1 is SGDLS and CDR2 YYNGEE. This CDR3 spans 15 amino acids.

A few counts support this clone. The V and J genes are TRBV27 and TRBJ1-3; 8 positions match TRBD1. CDR3 length: 15 amino acids. V lost 5 bases and J lost 2; bases outside the gene matches: 5. The germline gives CDR1 MNHEY, CDR2 SMNVEV (reference sequence). CDR3 amino acids: CASSPRTGTGNTIYF. The CDR3 coding sequence is TGTGCCAGCAGTCCACGGACAGGGACTGGAAACACCATATATTTT.

J is TRBJ1-5 and V is TRBV7-8; D might be TRBD1 (6 bases). Germline values: CDR1 SGHVS, CDR2 FQNEAQ. V lost 2 bases to trimming and J lost 7 bases, with 18 bases between them. This CDR3 is built from 16 residues. The CDR3 bases are TGTGCCAGCAGCTTAATAGGGGGGGGGACTGACCAGCCCCAGCATTTT. Translation gives CASSLIGGGTDQPQHF.

The J gene is TRBJ2-1, the V gene TRBV5-1; TRBD1 or TRBD2 may be the D gene (6 bases each). CDR3 size: 19 residues. The ends were cut back, 3 bases at V and 0 bases at J, with 22 bases in the middle. The germline V gene encodes CDR1 SGHRS and CDR2 YFSETQ. CDR3 DNA sequence: TGCGCCAGCAGCTGGGCCGGGGGCTCGGGCGCGAGCTCCTACAATGAGCAGTTCTTC. Its translation: CASSWAGGSGASSYNEQFF. Supplemented by reference TRBV5-1 and TRBJ2-1, the full variable domain reads KAGVTQTPRYLIKTRGQQVTLSCSPISGHRSVSWYQQTPGQGLQFLFEYFSETQRNKGNFPGRFSGRQFSNSRSEMNVSTLELGDSALYLCASSWAGGSGASSYNEQFFGPGTRLTVL.

The rearrangement links TRBV9 to TRBJ2-2, with D possibly matching TRBD1 (6 bases). Trimming took 2 bases from V and 8 from J, leaving 19 bases between them. CDR3 size: 16 residues. From germline, CDR1 is SGDLS and CDR2 YYNGEE. The CDR3 DNA sequence: TGTGCCAGCAGCGTTAACTCCAGGGGTAGGGCTGGGGAGCTGTTTTTT. Translation: CASSVNSRGRAGELFF. The variable domain in full, with the rest retrieved from reference TRBV9 and TRBJ2-2, is DSGVTQTPKHLITATGQRVTLRCSPRSGDLSVYWYQQSLDQGLQFLIQYYNGEERAKGNILERFSAQQFPDLHSELNLSSLELGDSALYFCASSVNSRGRAGELFFGEGSRLTVL.

The V call is TRBV7-2, the J call TRBJ2-7; D may be TRBD1 (5 bases). V shed 2 bases and J shed 3 bases, with 5 bases lying between them. Germline V gene lookup returns CDR1 SGHTA and CDR2 FQGNSA. The length of the CDR3 is 12 residues. The CDR3 DNA sequence: TGTGCCAGCAGCTTACAGGGCTACGAGCAGTACTTC. The encoded protein is CASSLQGYEQYF.

This chain uses TRBV28 with TRBJ1-4; the match to TRBD1 covers 8 bases. This CDR3 has 17 amino acids. CDR1 and CDR2 (germline): MDHEN, SYDVKM. The V gene end was trimmed by 2 bases and the J gene end by 2 bases; junction bases not matched to a gene: 7. CDR3 protein: CASSLPTGASTNEKLFF. CDR3 coding DNA: TGTGCCAGCAGTTTACCGACAGGGGCCAGCACTAATGAAAAACTGTTTTTT. Full variable domain (outside the CDR3, taken from reference TRBV28 and TRBJ1-4): DVKVTQSSRYLVKRTGEKVFLECVQDMDHENMFWYRQDPGLGLRLIYFSYDVKMKEKGDIPEGYSVSREKKERFSLILESASTNQTSMYLCASSLPTGASTNEKLFFGSGTQLSVL.

The chain has TRBV9 and TRBJ2-7; tentatively, D is TRBD2 (6 bases). The V gene lost 4 bases and the J gene lost 2 bases, with 13 bases spanning the gap. Germline lookup yields CDR1 SGDLS and CDR2 YYNGEE. The CDR3 is 14 amino acids. Written as DNA, the CDR3 is TGTGCCAGCAGCCTCGGAGGGAATCCCTACGAGCAGTACTTC. Translated: CASSLGGNPYEQYF.

The V call is TRBV5-5, the J call TRBJ2-2; possible D gene TRBD1, 6 bases. V was shortened by 6 bases and J by 1 base, with 16 bases between the two germline ends. CDR1 SGHKS and CDR2 YYEKEE come from the germline V gene (reference sequence). This CDR3 has 16 residues. CDR3: CASKKQGALNTGELFF. CDR3 DNA: TGTGCCAGCAAGAAACAGGGAGCTCTGAACACCGGGGAGCTGTTTTTT.

The V and J genes are TRBV5-1 and TRBJ2-7; D may be TRBD1 (5 bases). Germline values: CDR1 SGHRS, CDR2 YFSETQ. The CDR3 sequence is 14 residues long. V dropped 1 base and J dropped 2 bases, with 10 bases sitting between them. In DNA form, the CDR3 reads TGCGCCAGCAGCTTGCAGGCAGGGACCTACGAGCAGTACTTC. Encoded protein: CASSLQAGTYEQYF.